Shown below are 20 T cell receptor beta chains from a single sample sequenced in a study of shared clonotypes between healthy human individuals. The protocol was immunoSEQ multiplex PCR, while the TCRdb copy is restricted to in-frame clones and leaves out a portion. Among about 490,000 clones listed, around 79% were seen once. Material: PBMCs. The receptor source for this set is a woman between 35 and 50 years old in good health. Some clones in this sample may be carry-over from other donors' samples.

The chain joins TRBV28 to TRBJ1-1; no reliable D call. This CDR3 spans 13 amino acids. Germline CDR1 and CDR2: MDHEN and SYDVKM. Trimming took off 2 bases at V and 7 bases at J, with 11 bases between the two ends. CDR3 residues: CASSLEAVGEAFF. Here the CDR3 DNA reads TGTGCCAGCAGTTTAGAAGCAGTAGGTGAAGCTTTCTTT.

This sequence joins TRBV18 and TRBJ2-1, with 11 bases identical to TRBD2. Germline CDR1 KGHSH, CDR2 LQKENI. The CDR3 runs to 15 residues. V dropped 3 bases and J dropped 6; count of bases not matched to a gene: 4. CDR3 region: CASSPQTSGSNEQFF. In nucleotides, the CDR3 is TGTGCCAGCTCACCCCAAACTAGCGGGAGCAATGAGCAGTTCTTC.

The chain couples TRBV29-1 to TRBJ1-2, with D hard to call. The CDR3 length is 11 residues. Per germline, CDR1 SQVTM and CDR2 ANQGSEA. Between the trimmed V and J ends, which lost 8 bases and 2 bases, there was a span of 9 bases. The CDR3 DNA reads TGCAGCTCGGAGGACAACTATGGCTACACCTTC. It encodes CSSEDNYGYTF.

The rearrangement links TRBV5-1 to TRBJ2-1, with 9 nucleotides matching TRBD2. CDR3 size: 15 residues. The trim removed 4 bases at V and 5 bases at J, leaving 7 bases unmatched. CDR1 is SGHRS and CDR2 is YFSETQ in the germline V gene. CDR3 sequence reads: CASSQSGRSDNEQFF. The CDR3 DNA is TGCGCCAGCAGCCAGAGCGGGAGGTCAGACAATGAGCAGTTCTTC.

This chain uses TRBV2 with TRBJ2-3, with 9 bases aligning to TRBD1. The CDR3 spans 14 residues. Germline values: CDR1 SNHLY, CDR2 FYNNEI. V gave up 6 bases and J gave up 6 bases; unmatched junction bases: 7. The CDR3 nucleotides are TGTGCCAGCAGCCTACAGGGGGCGTTGGATACGCAGTATTTT. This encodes CASSLQGALDTQYF.

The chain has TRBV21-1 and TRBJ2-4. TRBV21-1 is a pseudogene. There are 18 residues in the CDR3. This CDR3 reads CASSRRPGEPRGKNIQYF. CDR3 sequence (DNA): TGTGCCAGCAGCCGCCGGCCCGGGGAGCCGAGGGGCAAAAACATTCAGTACTTC.

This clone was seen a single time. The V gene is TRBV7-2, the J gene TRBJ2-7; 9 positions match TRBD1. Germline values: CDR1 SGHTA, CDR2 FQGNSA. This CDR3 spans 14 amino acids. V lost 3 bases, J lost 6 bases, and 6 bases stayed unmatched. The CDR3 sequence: CASSFRQGQGEQYF. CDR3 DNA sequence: TGTGCCAGCAGCTTTAGACAGGGACAGGGCGAGCAGTACTTC.

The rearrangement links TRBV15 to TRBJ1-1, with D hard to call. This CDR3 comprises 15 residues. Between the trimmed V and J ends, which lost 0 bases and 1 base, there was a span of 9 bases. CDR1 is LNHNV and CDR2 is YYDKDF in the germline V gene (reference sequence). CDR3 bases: TGTGCCACCAGCAGAGATATCGGAGAGAACACTGAAGCTTTCTTT. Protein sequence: CATSRDIGENTEAFF.

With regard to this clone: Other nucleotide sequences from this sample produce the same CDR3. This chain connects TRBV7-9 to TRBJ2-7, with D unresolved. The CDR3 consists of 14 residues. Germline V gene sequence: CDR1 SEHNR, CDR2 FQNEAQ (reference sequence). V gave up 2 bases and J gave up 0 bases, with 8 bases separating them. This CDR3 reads CASSLRANSYEQYF. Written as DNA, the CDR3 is TGTGCCAGCAGCTTACGAGCCAACTCCTACGAGCAGTACTTC.

CDR3 loop: CASELDTHNEQFF. CDR3 sequence (DNA): TGCGCCAGCGAGCTTGACACCCACAATGAGCAGTTCTTC. J is TRBJ2-1 and V is TRBV5-1; no clear D gene. This CDR3 has 13 residues. CDR1 and CDR2 (germline): SGHRS, YFSETQ. V lost 7 bases and J 5 bases, leaving 13 bases between the germline ends.

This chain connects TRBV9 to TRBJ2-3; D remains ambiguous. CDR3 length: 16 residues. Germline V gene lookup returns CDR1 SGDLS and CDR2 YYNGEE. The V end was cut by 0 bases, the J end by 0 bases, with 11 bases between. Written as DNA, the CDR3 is TGTGCCAGCAGCGTAGGTCCAGCATACAGCACAGATACGCAGTATTTT. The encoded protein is CASSVGPAYSTDTQYF.

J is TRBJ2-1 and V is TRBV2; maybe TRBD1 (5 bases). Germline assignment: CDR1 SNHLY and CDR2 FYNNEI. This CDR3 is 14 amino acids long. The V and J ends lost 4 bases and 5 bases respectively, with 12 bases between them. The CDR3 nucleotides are TGTGCCAGCAGTGTCAGGGTACAAGACAATGAGCAGTTCTTC. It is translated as CASSVRVQDNEQFF.

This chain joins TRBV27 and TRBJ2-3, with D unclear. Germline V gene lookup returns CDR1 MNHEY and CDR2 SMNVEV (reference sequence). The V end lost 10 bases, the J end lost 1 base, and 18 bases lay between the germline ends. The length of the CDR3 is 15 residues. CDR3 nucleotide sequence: TGTGCCACCCGGACCCCGACTCCCCGCACAGATACGCAGTATTTT. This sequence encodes CATRTPTPRTDTQYF.

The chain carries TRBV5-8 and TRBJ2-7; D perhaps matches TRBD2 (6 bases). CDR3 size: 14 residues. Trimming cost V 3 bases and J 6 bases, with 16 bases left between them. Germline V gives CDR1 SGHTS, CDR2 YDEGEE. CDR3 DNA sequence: TGTGCCAGCAGCTCGAGCGGGTTCATCTCCGAGCAGTACTTC. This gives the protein CASSSSGFISEQYF. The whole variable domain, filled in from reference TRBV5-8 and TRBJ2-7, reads EAGVTQSPTHLIKTRGQQATLRCSPISGHTSVYWYQQALGLGLQFLLWYDEGEERNRGNFPPRFSGRQFPNYSSELNVNALELEDSALYLCASSSSGFISEQYFGPGTRLTVT.

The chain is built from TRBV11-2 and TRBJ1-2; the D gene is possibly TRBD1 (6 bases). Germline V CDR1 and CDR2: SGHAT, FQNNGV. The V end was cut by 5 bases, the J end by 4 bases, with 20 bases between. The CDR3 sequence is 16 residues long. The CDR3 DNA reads TGTGCCAGCAGCCCGGGCCCGACAGGACTCTTCTATGGCTACACCTTC. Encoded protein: CASSPGPTGLFYGYTF.

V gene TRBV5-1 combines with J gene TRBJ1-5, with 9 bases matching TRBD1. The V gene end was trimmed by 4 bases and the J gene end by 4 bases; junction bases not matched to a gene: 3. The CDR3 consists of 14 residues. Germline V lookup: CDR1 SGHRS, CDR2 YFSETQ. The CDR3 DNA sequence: TGCGCCAGCAGCGTAGGGACAGGGAATCAGCCCCAGCATTTT. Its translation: CASSVGTGNQPQHF.

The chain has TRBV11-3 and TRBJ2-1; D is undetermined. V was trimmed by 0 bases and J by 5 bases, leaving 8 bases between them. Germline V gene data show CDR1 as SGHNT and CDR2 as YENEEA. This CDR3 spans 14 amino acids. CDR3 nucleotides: TGTGCCAGCAGCTTAGATGGGCCCGACAATGAGCAGTTCTTC. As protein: CASSLDGPDNEQFF.

The chain's CDR3 is CASSKDLGGYGYTF. The DNA of the CDR3 is TGTGCCAGCAGCAAGGACCTAGGGGGCTATGGCTACACCTTC. The chain links TRBV5-4 to TRBJ1-2; tentatively, D is TRBD1 (6 bases). Germline V CDR1 and CDR2: SGHNT, YYREEE (reference sequence). V was cut by 4 bases and J by 4 bases, with 14 bases left in between. The CDR3 contains 14 residues.

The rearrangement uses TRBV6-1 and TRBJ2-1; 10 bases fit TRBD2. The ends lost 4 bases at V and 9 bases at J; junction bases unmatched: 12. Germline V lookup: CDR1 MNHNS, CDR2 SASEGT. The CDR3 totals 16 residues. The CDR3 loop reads CASSGHSGRPPIEQFF. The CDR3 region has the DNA TGTGCCAGCAGTGGACATAGCGGGAGGCCCCCAATTGAGCAGTTCTTC.

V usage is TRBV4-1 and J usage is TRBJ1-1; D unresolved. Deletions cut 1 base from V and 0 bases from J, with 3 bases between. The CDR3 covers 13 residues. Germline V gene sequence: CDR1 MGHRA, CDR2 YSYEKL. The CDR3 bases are TGCGCCAGCAGCCAAGGAATGAACACTGAAGCTTTCTTT. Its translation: CASSQGMNTEAFF.